The next 16 T cell receptor beta chains were all read from a single sample in a study of PD-1 blockade in classical Hodgkin lymphoma. All patients relapsed after autologous stem cell transplantation, and brentuximab vedotin exposure varied. Assay: immunoSEQ multiplex PCR; the TCRdb copy retains only in-frame clones and omits some. The repertoire holds some 93,000 clones, with just under 95% as singletons. The specimen comprised peripheral blood mononuclear cells (PBMCs), sampled at baseline. These receptors all stem from a human donor with classical Hodgkin lymphoma.

The V call is TRBV2, the J call TRBJ2-4; the D call may be TRBD1 or TRBD2 (5 bases each). The CDR3 contains 17 residues. Germline V gene data show CDR1 as SNHLY and CDR2 as FYNNEI. V lost 4 bases, J lost 0 bases, and 16 bases lay in between. The CDR3 loop reads CASSVVGAKLAKNIQYF. In DNA, the CDR3 is TGTGCCAGCAGTGTGGTCGGGGCAAAGCTAGCCAAAAACATTCAGTACTTC.

The rearrangement uses TRBV19 and TRBJ2-7; possibly TRBD1 for D (6 bases). The CDR3 is 12 residues long. The V end lost 7 bases, the J end lost 5 bases, and 12 bases lay between the germline ends. In germline, CDR1 is LNHDA, CDR2 SQIVND (reference sequence). The CDR3 loop reads CASNTGINEQYF. The CDR3 nucleotides read TGTGCCAGTAATACAGGGATCAACGAGCAGTACTTC.

This chain connects TRBV5-6 to TRBJ2-7; 8 nucleotides align to TRBD1. Germline CDR1 reads SGHDT; CDR2 reads YYEEEE. V lost 3 bases to trimming and J lost 2 bases; unmatched junction nucleotides: 10. This CDR3 is 16 amino acids long. CDR3 protein: CASSSSMDRDTYEQYF. CDR3 coding DNA: TGTGCCAGCAGCTCCTCCATGGACAGGGACACCTACGAGCAGTACTTC.

The chain joins TRBV7-9 to TRBJ1-1, with a possible D match to TRBD1 (6 bases). The ends were cut back, 6 bases at V and 9 bases at J, with 20 bases in the middle. The CDR3 spans 14 residues. CDR1 and CDR2 from the germline V gene are SEHNR and FQNEAQ (reference sequence). The CDR3 nucleotides are TGTGCCAGCAGGGCCCGGGACGGAGGGGGGAAAGCTTTCTTT. Translation: CASRARDGGGKAFF.

The CDR3 is CAWRTTGGGFGYTF. In DNA, the CDR3 is TGTGCCTGGAGGACGACAGGGGGTGGTTTTGGCTACACCTTC. V usage is TRBV30 and J usage is TRBJ1-2; 9 nucleotides match TRBD1. This CDR3 is built from 14 residues. Germline V lookup: CDR1 GTSNPN, CDR2 SVGIG (reference sequence). Germline trimming cut 3 bases from V and 7 bases from J; bases unmatched to any gene: 9.

Only one count was recorded for this clone. CDR3 residues: CASSSSTWTSYNEQFF. DNA of the CDR3: TGTGCCAGCAGTTCCTCTACGTGGACCTCCTACAATGAGCAGTTCTTC. The chain has TRBV28 and TRBJ2-1; unclear D gene. The ends were cut back, 4 bases at V and 0 bases at J, with 13 bases in the middle. The CDR3 spans 16 residues. The germline gives CDR1 MDHEN, CDR2 SYDVKM. Full variable domain (missing parts from reference TRBV28 and TRBJ2-1): DVKVTQSSRYLVKRTGEKVFLECVQDMDHENMFWYRQDPGLGLRLIYFSYDVKMKEKGDIPEGYSVSREKKERFSLILESASTNQTSMYLCASSSSTWTSYNEQFFGPGTRLTVL.

This chain joins TRBV9 and TRBJ1-1; 8 bases align to TRBD1. Trimming cost V 2 bases and J 7 bases; bases outside gene matches: 4. The CDR3 spans 13 residues. Germline V gene sequence: CDR1 SGDLS, CDR2 YYNGEE. The CDR3: CASSVRGQGEAFF. CDR3 coding DNA: TGTGCCAGCAGCGTTCGCGGACAGGGTGAAGCTTTCTTT.

The rearrangement joins TRBV6-4 to TRBJ2-5, with 8 nucleotides matching TRBD2. V lost 4 bases to trimming and J lost 5 bases; unmatched junction nucleotides: 9. Germline lookup yields CDR1 MRHNA and CDR2 SNTAGT. The CDR3 spans 15 residues. CDR3 residues: CASSVESGSGETQYF. The CDR3, as DNA: TGTGCCAGCAGTGTCGAGAGCGGGAGCGGCGAGACCCAGTACTTC.

The chain recombines TRBV9 with TRBJ2-7; TRBD1 agrees at 9 bases. In germline, CDR1 is SGDLS, CDR2 YYNGEE. The CDR3 covers 14 residues. Trimming at V came to 2 bases and at J to 5 bases, leaving 5 bases not matched to a gene. CDR3 amino acids: CASSVTGGGHEQYF. Written as DNA, the CDR3 is TGTGCCAGCAGCGTTACAGGGGGCGGGCACGAGCAGTACTTC.

The CDR3 DNA reads as TGCAGCGTTGAAGGTCGCGGAAACGAGCAGTACTTC. It is translated as CSVEGRGNEQYF. The V and J genes are TRBV29-1 and TRBJ2-7; D is ambiguous. Trimming removed 1 base at V and 5 bases at J, with 9 bases between. This CDR3 spans 12 amino acids. From germline, CDR1 is SQVTM and CDR2 ANQGSEA.

Notes on this clone: The same CDR3 is also encoded by other DNA sequences in this sample. This chain links TRBV19 with TRBJ2-6; no clear D gene. The germline CDR1 and CDR2 sequences are LNHDA and SQIVND (reference sequence). This CDR3 spans 13 amino acids. V shed 3 bases and J shed 0 bases, with 0 bases lying between them. In DNA, the CDR3 is TGTGCCAGTAGTATCTCTGGGGCCAACGTCCTGACTTTC. Translating gives CASSISGANVLTF.

This chain links TRBV6-1 with TRBJ1-5; D is uncertain. The length of the CDR3 is 12 residues. The germline V gene has CDR1 MNHNS and CDR2 SASEGT. V was trimmed by 5 bases and J by 6 bases, leaving 8 bases between them. The CDR3 DNA reads as TGTGCCAGCAGTAAAGGAATTCAGCCCCAGCATTTT. Its protein is CASSKGIQPQHF.

The chain joins TRBV4-1 to TRBJ2-2; D call uncertain. Trimming shortened V by 5 bases and J by 1 base, and 8 bases separated the two germline ends. Germline loops: CDR1 MGHRA, CDR2 YSYEKL. The CDR3 spans 14 residues. CDR3 residues: CASSSLKNTGELFF. CDR3 nucleotide sequence: TGCGCCAGCAGCAGCCTAAAGAACACCGGGGAGCTGTTTTTT.

The chain joins TRBV28 to TRBJ2-7; TRBD1 matches at 7 bases. V was clipped by 5 bases and J by 4 bases; unmatched bases: 17. The germline gives CDR1 MDHEN, CDR2 SYDVKM. The CDR3 covers 17 residues. CDR3: CASSKEESGGPDYEQYF. The CDR3 DNA reads TGTGCCAGCAGTAAAGAAGAATCAGGGGGACCGGATTACGAGCAGTACTTC.

The chain carries TRBV28 and TRBJ2-7, with 8 positions matching TRBD1. The CDR3 runs to 16 residues. Unmatched junction bases numbered 12, after V lost 6 bases and J lost 2 bases. Germline V gene data show CDR1 as MDHEN and CDR2 as SYDVKM. The CDR3 is CASRVPGQGRTYEQYF. DNA for the CDR3: TGTGCCAGCAGAGTTCCCGGACAGGGAAGGACCTACGAGCAGTACTTC.

V gene TRBV28 combines with J gene TRBJ1-1; D remains ambiguous. Trimming cost V 5 bases and J 3 bases, with 16 bases left between them. The germline V gene has CDR1 MDHEN and CDR2 SYDVKM. This CDR3 has 15 amino acids. This CDR3 is CASSLRRRWDTEAFF. CDR3 nucleotide sequence: TGTGCCAGCAGTCTCCGACGGAGGTGGGACACTGAAGCTTTCTTT.